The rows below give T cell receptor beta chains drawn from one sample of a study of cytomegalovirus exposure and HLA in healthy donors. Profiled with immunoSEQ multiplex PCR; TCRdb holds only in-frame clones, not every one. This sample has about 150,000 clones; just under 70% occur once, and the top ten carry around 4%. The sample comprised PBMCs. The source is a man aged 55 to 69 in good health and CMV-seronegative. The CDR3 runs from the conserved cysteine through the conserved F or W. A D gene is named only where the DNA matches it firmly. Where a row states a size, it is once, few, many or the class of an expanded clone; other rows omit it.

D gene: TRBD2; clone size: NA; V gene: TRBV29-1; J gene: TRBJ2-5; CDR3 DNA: TGCAGCGGTTCGAGGAGCGGGAGGGCCCAAGAGACCCAGTACTTC; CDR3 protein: CSGSRSGRAQETQYF
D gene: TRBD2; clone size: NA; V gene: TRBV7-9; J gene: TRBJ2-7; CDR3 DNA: TGTGCCAGCAGCTTCGGACTAGCGGGTATCTCCTACGAGCAGTACTTC; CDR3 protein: CASSFGLAGISYEQYF
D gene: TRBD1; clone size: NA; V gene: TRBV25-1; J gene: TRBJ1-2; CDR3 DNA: TGTGCCAGCAGTGATTTTCGAGGGGGCGCGGAAGGCTACACCTTC; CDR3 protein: CASSDFRGGAEGYTF
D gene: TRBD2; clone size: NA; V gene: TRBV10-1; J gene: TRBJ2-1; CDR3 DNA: TGCGCCAGTAGGATTCCACTAGAACGGGAGGCCTATGAGCAGTTCTTC; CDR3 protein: CASRIPLEREAYEQFF
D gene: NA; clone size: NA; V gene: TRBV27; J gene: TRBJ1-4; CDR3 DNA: TGTGCCAGCACTCGGGGTAATGAAAAACTGTTTTTT; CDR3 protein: CASTRGNEKLFF
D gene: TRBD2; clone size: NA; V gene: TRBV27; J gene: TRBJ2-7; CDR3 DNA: TGTGCCAGCAGTGCCGGGAGGACCTACGAGCAGTACTTC; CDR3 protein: CASSAGRTYEQYF
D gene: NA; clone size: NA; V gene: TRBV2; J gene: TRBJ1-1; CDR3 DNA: TGTGCCAGCAGCGCCGGACACTTCGCTGAAGCTTTCTTT; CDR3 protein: CASSAGHFAEAFF
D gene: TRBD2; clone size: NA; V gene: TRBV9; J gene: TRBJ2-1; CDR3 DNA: TGTGCCAGCAGCGTAGCTCGCCAAGCGGGAATAGGGTACAATGAGCAGTTCTTC; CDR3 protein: CASSVARQAGIGYNEQFF
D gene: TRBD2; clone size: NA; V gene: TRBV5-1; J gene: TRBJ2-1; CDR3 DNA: TGCGCCAGCAGCTTGGCCCAGGGAGGGTCCTACAATGAGCAGTTCTTC; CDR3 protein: CASSLAQGGSYNEQFF
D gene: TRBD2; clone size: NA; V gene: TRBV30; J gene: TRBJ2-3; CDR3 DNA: TGTGCCTGGAGTACGATGGGGGCCGGCGGGGGGAGCACAGATACGCAGTATTTT; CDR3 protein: CAWSTMGAGGGSTDTQYF
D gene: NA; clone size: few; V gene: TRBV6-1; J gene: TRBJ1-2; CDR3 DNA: TGTGCCAGCAGCCGGGGAGGGGTCATCTATGGCTACACCTTC; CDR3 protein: CASSRGGVIYGYTF
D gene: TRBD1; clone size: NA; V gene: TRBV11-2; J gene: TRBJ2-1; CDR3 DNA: TGTGCCAGCAGCTTAGACTCAGGGGGCCTGGGGAGTGAGCAGTTCTTC; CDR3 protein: CASSLDSGGLGSEQFF
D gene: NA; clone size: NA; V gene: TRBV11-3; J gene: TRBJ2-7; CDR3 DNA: TGTGCCAGCAGCCGTGACAGATCCTACGAGCAGTACTTC; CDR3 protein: CASSRDRSYEQYF
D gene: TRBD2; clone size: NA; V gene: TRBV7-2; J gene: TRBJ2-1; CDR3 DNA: TGTGCCAGCAGTCCCGGGACTAGCGGGAGATATGAGCAGTTCTTC; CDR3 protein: CASSPGTSGRYEQFF
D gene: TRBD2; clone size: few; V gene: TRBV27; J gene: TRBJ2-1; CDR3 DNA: TGTGCCAGCAGTATAGGGGTACTAGCGGGAGGGCCACGGCTCTCCTACAATGAGCAGTTCTTC; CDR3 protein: CASSIGVLAGGPRLSYNEQFF
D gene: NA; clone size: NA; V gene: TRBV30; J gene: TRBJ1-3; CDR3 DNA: TGTGCCTATGCGTTGGGGGCACACTCTGGAAACACCATATATTTT; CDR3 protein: CAYALGAHSGNTIYF
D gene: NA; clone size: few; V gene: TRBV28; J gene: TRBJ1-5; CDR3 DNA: TGTGCCAGCAGTTTATTTGCCAGGGCAGACGGCAATCAGCCCCAGCATTTT; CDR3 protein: CASSLFARADGNQPQHF
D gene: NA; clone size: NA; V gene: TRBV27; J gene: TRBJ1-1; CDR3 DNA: TGTGCCAGCAGTGGGACCGGGAGGTTCACTGAAGCTTTCTTT; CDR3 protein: CASSGTGRFTEAFF
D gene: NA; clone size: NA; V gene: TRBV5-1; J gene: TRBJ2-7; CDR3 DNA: TGCGCCAGCAGCTTGGGCGGGTCGGCCCACGAGCAGTACTTC; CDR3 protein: CASSLGGSAHEQYF
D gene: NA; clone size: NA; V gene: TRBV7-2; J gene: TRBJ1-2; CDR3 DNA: TGTGCCAGCAGCCCCGCCCCAGGGGTAACTAACTATGGCTACACCTTC; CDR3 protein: CASSPAPGVTNYGYTF
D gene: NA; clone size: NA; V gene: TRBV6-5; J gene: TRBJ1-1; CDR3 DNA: TGTGCCAGCAGGACCAACAGGGTCTTGAACACTGAAGCTTTCTTT; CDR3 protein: CASRTNRVLNTEAFF
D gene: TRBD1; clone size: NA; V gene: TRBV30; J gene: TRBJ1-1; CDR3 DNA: TGTGCCTGGAACAGGGGGGTCACTGAAGCTTTCTTT; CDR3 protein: CAWNRGVTEAFF